One and the same sample provided the 30 T cell receptor beta chains below, sequenced in a study of T cell clonotyping in hematopoietic cell transplantation. The method was immunoSEQ multiplex PCR; TCRdb's version includes in-frame clones alone and lacks a portion of them. The sample lists about 16,000 clones, 70% to 90% occurring once. The sample taken for sequencing was peripheral blood mononuclear cells. These receptors all come from a woman between 40 and 55 years old in good health. Some clones in this sample may be carry-over from other donors' samples.

DNA of the CDR3: TGTGCCAGCAGCCCCGGGAACCTAATATATTTT. It is translated as CASSPGNLIYF. The chain uses TRBV7-6 and TRBJ1-3; the D is unclear. Trimming removed 5 bases from V and 13 bases from J, with 12 bases in between. CDR1 is SGHVS, CDR2 FNYEAQ, per germline. The CDR3 has 11 amino acids.

V is TRBV7-2 and J is TRBJ1-2; D unresolved. With 1 base removed from V and 0 bases from J, the gap between germline ends came to 9 bases. The CDR3 extends over 15 amino acids. CDR1 SGHTA and CDR2 FQGNSA come from the germline V gene. Written as DNA, the CDR3 is TGTGCCAGCAGCTTAGTAGGCCCTTCTAACTATGGCTACACCTTC. It is translated as CASSLVGPSNYGYTF.

The chain joins TRBV7-2 to TRBJ1-5; D remains unclear. From germline, CDR1 is SGHTA and CDR2 FQGNSA. The germline V and J ends were trimmed by 1 base and 0 bases, with 7 bases remaining between them. CDR3 size: 15 residues. The CDR3 spells CASSLGGGSNQPQHF. CDR3 sequence (DNA): TGTGCCAGCAGCTTAGGAGGAGGTAGCAATCAGCCCCAGCATTTT.

This rearrangement joins TRBV20-1 to TRBJ1-2; D not resolved. This CDR3 contains 10 residues. The V gene's germline CDR1 is DFQATT and CDR2 SNEGSKA (reference sequence). Between the trimmed V and J ends, which lost 6 bases and 5 bases, there was a span of 7 bases. The CDR3 nucleotides are TGCAGTGCGGACGTTTATGGCTACACCTTC. As protein: CSADVYGYTF.

The count of this clone is one. V is TRBV9 and J is TRBJ2-5, with a possible D match to TRBD1 (5 bases). The CDR3 consists of 18 residues. The V end was cut by 0 bases, the J end by 2 bases, with 20 bases between. Germline V gene sequence: CDR1 SGDLS, CDR2 YYNGEE. The CDR3: CASSVGVGVTAEQETQYF. For the CDR3, the DNA is TGTGCCAGCAGCGTAGGCGTTGGGGTGACAGCTGAGCAAGAGACCCAGTACTTC.

The genes are TRBV7-3 and TRBJ2-1, with a tentative D call TRBD2 (5 bases). The CDR3 totals 14 residues. Germline V lookup: CDR1 SGHTA, CDR2 FQGTGA. V was pared by 5 bases and J by 5 bases, with 13 bases between. The CDR3 loop reads CASSPGGVDNEQFF. CDR3 bases: TGTGCCAGCAGCCCAGGAGGTGTCGACAATGAGCAGTTCTTC.

The chain's CDR3 is CASRLFGQLQETQYF. In nucleotides, the CDR3 is TGTGCCAGCAGGTTATTTGGACAGCTCCAAGAGACCCAGTACTTC. The chain has TRBV7-2 and TRBJ2-5; a weak D match, TRBD1 (6 bases). Trimming shortened V by 6 bases and J by 1 base, and 15 bases separated the two germline ends. This CDR3 has 15 amino acids. The V gene's germline CDR1 is SGHTA and CDR2 FQGNSA.

V gene TRBV7-2 combines with J gene TRBJ2-7; a weak D match, TRBD1 (6 bases). Trimming left V 5 bases short and J 10 bases short, with 18 bases between. Germline V gives CDR1 SGHTA, CDR2 FQGNSA. CDR3 size: 13 residues. The CDR3 sequence is CASSMGGYRDQYF. The CDR3 nucleotides read TGTGCCAGCAGCATGGGTGGGTACAGGGACCAGTACTTC. Based on the CDR3 plus reference TRBV7-2 and TRBJ2-7, the full variable domain is GAGVSQSPSNKVTEKGKDVELRCDPISGHTALYWYRQSLGQGLEFLIYFQGNSAPDKSGLPSDRFSAERTGGSVSTLTIQRTQQEDSAVYLCASSMGGYRDQYFGPGTRLTVT.

This clone was observed once. The V call is TRBV11-3, the J call TRBJ2-1; 10 bases align to TRBD1. Per germline, CDR1 SGHNT and CDR2 YENEEA. The CDR3 consists of 14 residues. With 1 base clipped from V and 12 bases from J, the junction kept 6 bases outside the gene matches. The CDR3 loop reads CASSLVGRDRGQFF. For the CDR3, the DNA is TGTGCCAGCAGCTTAGTGGGGCGGGACAGGGGGCAGTTCTTC.

The V call is TRBV4-3, the J call TRBJ2-7, with 9 bases identical to TRBD1. V lost 9 bases to trimming and J lost 4 bases; unmatched junction nucleotides: 13. Germline assignment: CDR1 LGHNA and CDR2 YSLEER. The CDR3 is made up of 15 amino acids. In DNA, the CDR3 is TGCGCCAGTTCGTCAGAGGGACAGGGTGCATACGAGCAGTACTTC. Translated, it gives CASSSEGQGAYEQYF.

V and J are TRBV28 and TRBJ2-7, with D tentatively TRBD1 or TRBD2 (6 bases each). V dropped 1 base and J dropped 3 bases, with 13 bases sitting between them. The CDR3 has 15 residues. Germline CDR1 MDHEN, CDR2 SYDVKM. The CDR3 nucleotides are TGTGCCAGCAGTTTATCACGGGGGCGCAGCTACGAGCAGTACTTC. Translation gives CASSLSRGRSYEQYF.

This rearrangement joins TRBV5-6 to TRBJ1-3; unclear D gene. V was clipped by 2 bases and J by 4 bases, with 16 bases between them. Germline CDR1 SGHDT, CDR2 YYEEEE. CDR3 length: 16 amino acids. The CDR3 loop is CASSFWSLKIGNTIYF. In nucleotides, the CDR3 is TGTGCCAGCAGCTTTTGGTCCCTCAAAATCGGAAACACCATATATTTT.

This clone was seen a few times. The genes are TRBV19 and TRBJ2-1; TRBD2 matches 8 bases. The V and J ends lost 6 bases and 6 bases, in that order; junction bases with no gene match: 4. The germline V gene has CDR1 LNHDA and CDR2 SQIVND (reference sequence). This CDR3 contains 13 residues. The CDR3 here is CASSGGALNEQFF. The CDR3, as DNA: TGTGCCAGTAGCGGGGGGGCGCTCAATGAGCAGTTCTTC.

The chain uses TRBV5-6 and TRBJ2-5; no clear D. V was clipped by 3 bases and J by 5 bases, with 8 bases between them. From germline, CDR1 is SGHDT and CDR2 YYEEEE. This CDR3 has 12 amino acids. Written as DNA, the CDR3 is TGTGCCAGCAGCTCGACGTGGGAGACCCAGTACTTC. Its protein is CASSSTWETQYF.

This sequence joins TRBV19 and TRBJ1-3; possibly TRBD1 for D (5 bases). Trimming removed 5 bases at V and 3 bases at J, with 14 bases between. Germline V gene data show CDR1 as LNHDA and CDR2 as SQIVND (reference sequence). The CDR3 is 15 amino acids. CDR3 sequence (DNA): TGTGCCAGTAGTTCCGCTCAGGGATATGGAAACACCATATATTTT. This sequence encodes CASSSAQGYGNTIYF.

V usage is TRBV29-1 and J usage is TRBJ2-1; no clear D gene. Germline CDR1 and CDR2: SQVTM and ANQGSEA. The V end was cut by 6 bases, the J end by 3 bases, with 15 bases between. The CDR3 extends over 14 amino acids. In nucleotides, the CDR3 is TGCAGCGTAAAGCGCGACTCCCTCTACAATGAGCAGTTCTTC. This gives the protein CSVKRDSLYNEQFF.

This rearrangement joins TRBV28 to TRBJ2-7; maybe TRBD1 (6 bases). Germline V gene sequence: CDR1 MDHEN, CDR2 SYDVKM. V lost 4 bases, J lost 2 bases, and 12 bases lay in between. CDR3 length: 14 residues. The CDR3 DNA follows: TGTGCCAGCAGTTCACAGGGAACAGCCTACGAGCAGTACTTC. Residues: CASSSQGTAYEQYF.

This clone was counted only a few times. The chain has TRBV15 and TRBJ1-2; no definite D call. This CDR3 region has 15 residues. V was cut by 1 base and J by 8 bases, with 17 bases left in between. Germline assignment: CDR1 LNHNV and CDR2 YYDKDF (reference sequence). The chain's CDR3 is CATSRVLEGGSGYTF. In DNA, the CDR3 is TGTGCCACCAGCAGAGTGCTGGAGGGAGGGAGCGGCTACACCTTC.

The V gene is TRBV5-5, the J gene TRBJ1-2; a weak D match, TRBD1 (5 bases). This CDR3 region has 15 residues. Trimming left V 2 bases short and J 2 bases short, with 13 bases between. Germline V gene lookup returns CDR1 SGHKS and CDR2 YYEKEE (reference sequence). The CDR3 sequence is CASSFGQGSNYGYTF. In DNA, the CDR3 is TGTGCCAGCAGCTTTGGGCAGGGTAGCAACTATGGCTACACCTTC.

The chain employs TRBV28 and TRBJ2-7; 11 bases are a match to TRBD2. With V trimmed by 6 bases and J by 13 bases, 8 bases remained unmatched. CDR1 is MDHEN and CDR2 is SYDVKM in the germline V gene. This CDR3 is built from 12 residues. CDR3 protein: CASRGSGRAQYF. CDR3 nucleotides: TGTGCCAGCAGGGGTAGCGGGAGGGCTCAATACTTC.

The rearrangement joins TRBV14 to TRBJ1-2, with D hard to call. This CDR3 is 13 amino acids long. The V end was cut by 4 bases, the J end by 4 bases, with 10 bases between. Germline-derived CDR1 and CDR2 are SGHDN and FVKESK. The CDR3 sequence: CASSLGRLYGYTF. The CDR3, as DNA: TGTGCCAGCAGCCTTGGCAGGCTCTATGGCTACACCTTC.

The chain is built from TRBV14 and TRBJ2-3; D is unclear. Trimming left V 1 base short and J 1 base short, with 3 bases between. CDR1 SGHDN and CDR2 FVKESK come from the germline V gene. This CDR3 comprises 13 residues. CDR3: CASSQAGTDTQYF. CDR3 DNA: TGTGCCAGCAGCCAAGCAGGCACAGATACGCAGTATTTT.

V and J are TRBV7-9 and TRBJ2-5; perhaps TRBD1 as D (6 bases). The CDR3 totals 15 residues. Looked up from germline, CDR1 is SEHNR and CDR2 is FQNEAQ (reference sequence). V was pared by 5 bases and J by 4 bases, with 17 bases between. CDR3 DNA sequence: TGTGCCAGCAGCCCTAGGGAACACAGGGCAGAGACCCAGTACTTC. Residues: CASSPREHRAETQYF.

The chain joins TRBV6-6 to TRBJ2-2; tentatively, D is TRBD1 (5 bases). Trimming left V 2 bases short and J 0 bases short, with 7 bases between. This CDR3 has 15 amino acids. Germline V gene lookup returns CDR1 MNHNY and CDR2 SVGAGI (reference sequence). CDR3 DNA sequence: TGTGCCAGCAGTTACCTGGACACGAACACCGGGGAGCTGTTTTTT. Its translation: CASSYLDTNTGELFF.

This clone was detected only a few times. CDR3 nucleotides: TGTGCCAGTAGTAGAGGGGGACAGGCTGGCTACACCTTC. The encoded protein is CASSRGGQAGYTF. The chain recombines TRBV19 with TRBJ1-2, with TRBD1 matching over 8 bases. The CDR3 loop spans 13 amino acids. The ends lost 4 bases at V and 7 bases at J; junction bases unmatched: 5. Germline CDR1 and CDR2: LNHDA and SQIVND (reference sequence). Variable domain in full (rest from reference TRBV19 and TRBJ1-2): DGGITQSPKYLFRKEGQNVTLSCEQNLNHDAMYWYRQDPGQGLRLIYYSQIVNDFQKGDIAEGYSVSREKKESFPLTVTSAQKNPTAFYLCASSRGGQAGYTFGSGTRLTVV.

The rearrangement joins TRBV18 to TRBJ2-1; 10 bases match TRBD1. J lost 6 bases, V lost 1 base, and 3 bases had no gene match. This CDR3 has 15 residues. Germline values: CDR1 KGHSH, CDR2 LQKENI. CDR3 nucleotide sequence: TGTGCCAGCTCACCACGGGACAGGGGTCCCAATGAGCAGTTCTTC. Protein: CASSPRDRGPNEQFF.

This rearrangement joins TRBV6-6 to TRBJ2-2; D is unclear. The V end lost 4 bases, the J end lost 5 bases, and 8 bases lay between the germline ends. The V gene's germline CDR1 is MNHNY and CDR2 SVGAGI (reference sequence). This CDR3 comprises 13 residues. CDR3 bases: TGTGCCAGCAGTTTCGCAACGACCGGGGAGCTGTTTTTT. The encoded protein is CASSFATTGELFF.

This rearrangement joins TRBV15 to TRBJ2-1, with 9 bases matching TRBD2. Germline assignment: CDR1 LNHNV and CDR2 YYDKDF (reference sequence). V shed 8 bases, J shed 3 bases, and the junction held 11 bases outside the gene matches. The CDR3 loop spans 16 amino acids. The CDR3 here is CATLPIAGVVYNEQFF. The CDR3 bases are TGTGCCACCTTACCAATAGCGGGAGTAGTCTACAATGAGCAGTTCTTC. Supplemented by reference TRBV15 and TRBJ2-1, the full variable domain reads DAMVIQNPRYQVTQFGKPVTLSCSQTLNHNVMYWYQQKSSQAPKLLFHYYDKDFNNEADTPDNFQSRRPNTSFCFLDIRSPGLGDTAMYLCATLPIAGVVYNEQFFGPGTRLTVL.

The chain combines TRBV14 with TRBJ2-3; no definite D call. Per germline, CDR1 SGHDN and CDR2 FVKESK. The V gene lost 0 bases and the J gene lost 12 bases, with 10 bases spanning the gap. The CDR3 runs to 12 residues. The CDR3 nucleotides read TGTGCCAGCAGCCAAGAAAACGTAGGACAGTATTTT. Its translation is CASSQENVGQYF.

The gene calls are TRBV13 and TRBJ2-3; no reliable D call. Germline V gives CDR1 PRHDT, CDR2 FYEKMQ (reference sequence). V dropped 3 bases and J dropped 0 bases, with 1 base sitting between them. The CDR3 is made up of 12 amino acids. CDR3 amino acids: CASSFSTDTQYF. The CDR3, as DNA: TGTGCCAGCAGCTTTAGCACAGATACGCAGTATTTT.